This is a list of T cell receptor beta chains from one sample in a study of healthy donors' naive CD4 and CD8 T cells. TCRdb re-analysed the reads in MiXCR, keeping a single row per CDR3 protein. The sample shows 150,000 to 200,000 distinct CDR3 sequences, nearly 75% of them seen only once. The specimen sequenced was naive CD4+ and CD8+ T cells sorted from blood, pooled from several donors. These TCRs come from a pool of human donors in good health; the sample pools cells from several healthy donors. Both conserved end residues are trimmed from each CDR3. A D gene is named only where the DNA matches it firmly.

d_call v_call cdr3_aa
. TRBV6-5 ASSVGTGPYNEQF
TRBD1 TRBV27 ASSPQASTGFQPQH
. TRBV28 ASSSHPRDEQY
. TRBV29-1 SVVLQGSYEQY
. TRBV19 ASSIWGRIAHQPQH
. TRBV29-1 SVEHPGFPYEQY
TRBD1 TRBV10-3 AINRQGNTEAF
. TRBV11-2 ASSQGPNPTYEQY
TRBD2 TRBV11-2 ASSLAVAGPWREQY
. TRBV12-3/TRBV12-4 ASSRTQPQH
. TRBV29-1 SVRGTVSSYNEQF
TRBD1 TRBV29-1 SVRGDRRANYGYT
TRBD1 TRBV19 ASRDRGLHTEAF
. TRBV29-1 SVLTGHQETQY